This T cell receptor (beta chain) was retrieved from a study of T-cell memory formation after mild COVID-19. In the study overall: TCR clusters largely stayed donor specific.

TCR alpha and TCR beta cDNA libraries with sample barcodes and UMIs came from 5'RACE using constant-segment primers. TCRdb redid the calling of the 5' RACE reads with MiXCR, one entry per CDR3 protein. The repertoire includes nearly 110,000 distinct CDR3 sequences, approximately 15% of them detected once, and 28% sits in the top ten. The CDR3 is made up of 14 amino acids. V shed 4 bases and J shed 8 bases, with 15 bases lying between them. Study-wide results and caveats: Contracting clones, day 15 to 85, had balanced CD4/CD8, and later expanders favored CD4+. Memory from before infection featured some responding clones, which suggests cross-reactive memory joined.

This clonotype was seen more than once but under ten times. The target antigen is unknown. This sequence originates from an adult woman who had mild COVID-19 (a few samples of this study predate the infection). Cell type and time point are not known. The chain employs TRBV12-3 or TRBV12-4 and TRBJ2-1, with D maybe TRBD2 (6 bases). The source material was PBMCs or a T cell subset sorted from them (not recorded which). The CDR3 DNA follows: TGTGCCAGCAGTTCTATAGGAGGGTTAGATGAGCAGTTCTTC. This gives the protein CASSSIGGLDEQFF.